This passage covers 14 T cell receptor beta chains from one sample sequenced in a study of T cells in Graves' hyperthyroidism and ophthalmopathy. RNA transcripts provided the source from which TCR beta CDR3 regions were amplified. When the TCR CDR3 underwent first-round RT-PCR, the HTBI primer set was used. From the multiplex PCR reads, TCRdb called clonotypes with MiXCR, one entry per CDR3 protein. The sample has about 520,000 distinct CDR3 sequences; roughly 25% are singletons. Sequences were obtained from blood. These receptors were collected from a woman aged 25 to 39 with Graves' ophthalmopathy.

This clonotype was detected a few times. This chain links TRBV7-3 with TRBJ1-6, with 8 bases identical to TRBD1. This CDR3 is built from 12 residues. J was trimmed by 15 bases and V by 4 bases; bases with no gene match: 5. Per the germline V gene, CDR1 is SGHTA and CDR2 is FQGTGA. CDR3 nucleotide sequence: TGTGCCAGCAGCTCGGACAGGGCTAACCTCCACTTT. Encoded protein: CASSSDRANLHF.

This clonotype was observed at least ten times. The chain uses TRBV9 and TRBJ1-2, with D possibly TRBD1 on 6 matching bases. Germline V gives CDR1 SGDLS, CDR2 YYNGEE. The CDR3 is 14 residues long. Deletions cut 0 bases from V and 10 bases from J, with 16 bases between. The CDR3 reads CASSVGPGGVHYTF. The DNA of the CDR3 is TGTGCCAGCAGCGTAGGGCCCGGGGGCGTTCACTACACCTTC.

This clonotype appeared many times. The V call is TRBV11-2, the J call TRBJ1-1; no clear D. The germline gives CDR1 SGHAT, CDR2 FQNNGV. Trimming stripped 0 bases from V and 0 bases from J, with 5 bases between. The CDR3 sequence is 14 residues long. CDR3 nucleotides: TGTGCCAGCAGCTTAGATGGGCTGAACACTGAAGCTTTCTTT. As protein: CASSLDGLNTEAFF.

This clonotype has ten or more counts. V gene TRBV27 combines with J gene TRBJ1-1; perhaps TRBD1 as D (6 bases). CDR3 size: 13 residues. Trimming removed 3 bases from V and 1 base from J, with 6 bases in between. The V gene's germline CDR1 is MNHEY and CDR2 SMNVEV (reference sequence). CDR3 DNA sequence: TGTGCCAGCAGTTTCAGGGGGAACACTGAAGCTTTCTTT. Translation: CASSFRGNTEAFF.

There are many counts of this clonotype. The chain links TRBV6-1 to TRBJ1-2; no definite D call. The CDR3 covers 12 residues. V lost 4 bases, J lost 4 bases, and 7 bases lay in between. CDR1 is MNHNS, CDR2 SASEGT, per germline. CDR3 amino acids: CASSVGPYGYTF. The DNA for the CDR3 is TGTGCCAGCAGTGTTGGGCCCTATGGCTACACCTTC.

In its sample, this clonotype was seen many times. The chain recombines TRBV20-1 with TRBJ2-7; D ambiguous. The germline V and J ends were trimmed by 6 bases and 1 base, with 10 bases remaining between them. This CDR3 region has 12 residues. Germline loops: CDR1 DFQATT, CDR2 SNEGSKA (reference sequence). The CDR3 DNA sequence: TGCAGTGCGCCGGCCGCTTCCTACGAGCAGTACTTC. Its protein product is CSAPAASYEQYF.

In its sample, this clonotype was seen many times. This chain links TRBV19 with TRBJ2-7; D gene uncertain. The CDR3 is 13 residues long. Germline CDR1 is LNHDA and CDR2 is SQIVND (reference sequence). V lost 4 bases and J lost 4, with 11 bases in between. The CDR3 loop reads CASSSGQVYEQYF. CDR3 nucleotide sequence: TGTGCCAGTAGTAGTGGGCAGGTTTACGAGCAGTACTTC. The full variable domain, its missing parts supplied by reference TRBV19 and TRBJ2-7, is DGGITQSPKYLFRKEGQNVTLSCEQNLNHDAMYWYRQDPGQGLRLIYYSQIVNDFQKGDIAEGYSVSREKKESFPLTVTSAQKNPTAFYLCASSSGQVYEQYFGPGTRLTVT.

A few counts support this clonotype. The J gene is TRBJ1-2, the V gene TRBV6-1; D remains unclear. V lost 6 bases and J lost 6, with 14 bases in between. This CDR3 is 13 amino acids long. The germline gives CDR1 MNHNS, CDR2 SASEGT. CDR3 residues: CASSSPSENGYTF. The CDR3 DNA reads as TGTGCCAGCAGCTCCCCTAGTGAGAATGGCTACACCTTC.

The chain links TRBV28 to TRBJ2-5; D may be TRBD1 (6 bases). The V end lost 7 bases, the J end lost 4 bases, and 13 bases lay between the germline ends. The germline gives CDR1 MDHEN, CDR2 SYDVKM. The CDR3 is 13 residues long. For the CDR3, the DNA is TGTGCCAGCACCGAACAGGGAACAGAGACCCAGTACTTC. It specifies CASTEQGTETQYF.

This clonotype was counted only a few times. The rearrangement joins TRBV6-2 or TRBV6-3 to TRBJ2-3, with 8 positions matching TRBD2. CDR1 is MNHEY and CDR2 is SVGEGT in the germline V gene. The J segment lost 0 bases and the V segment lost 6 bases, leaving 11 bases of the junction unmatched. The CDR3 has 17 amino acids. In DNA, the CDR3 is TGTGCCAGCAGCCGCGGGGGGCCCGGCTCTAGCACAGATACGCAGTATTTT. Translation gives CASSRGGPGSSTDTQYF.

This clonotype came up many times. V is TRBV7-2 and J is TRBJ1-5; no clear D gene. V was trimmed by 1 base and J by 3 bases, leaving 10 bases between them. Germline V gives CDR1 SGHTA, CDR2 FQGNSA. CDR3 length equals 15 residues. The chain's CDR3 is CASSLVFGSNQPQHF. For the CDR3, the DNA is TGTGCCAGCAGCTTAGTTTTTGGGTCCAATCAGCCCCAGCATTTT.

V is TRBV6-5 and J is TRBJ1-2; unclear D gene. Germline loops: CDR1 MNHEY, CDR2 SVGAGI. The CDR3 extends over 14 amino acids. Deletions cut 0 bases from V and 5 bases from J, with 10 bases between. CDR3 loop: CASSYSGVGYGYTF. In nucleotides, the CDR3 is TGTGCCAGCAGTTACTCCGGGGTAGGGTATGGCTACACCTTC.

This clonotype was counted many times. This CDR3 reads CASAPVGERETQYF. Here the CDR3 DNA reads TGTGCCAGCGCCCCGGTGGGGGAGAGGGAGACCCAGTACTTC. The chain is built from TRBV28 and TRBJ2-5; D possibly matches TRBD1 or TRBD2 (5 bases each). This CDR3 is built from 14 residues. The V end was cut by 8 bases, the J end by 5 bases, with 18 bases between. CDR1 MDHEN and CDR2 SYDVKM come from the germline V gene.

Only a few counts were recorded for this clonotype. V usage is TRBV7-9 and J usage is TRBJ2-7; D remains ambiguous. The CDR3 contains 14 residues. The germline V gene encodes CDR1 SEHNR and CDR2 FQNEAQ (reference sequence). The V end was cut by 0 bases, the J end by 6 bases, with 12 bases between. The CDR3 reads CASSLAQAKSEQYF. The CDR3 region has the DNA TGTGCCAGCAGCTTAGCGCAGGCCAAAAGCGAGCAGTACTTC. The complete variable domain, with remaining parts taken from reference TRBV7-9 and TRBJ2-7, reads DTGVSQNPRHKITKRGQNVTFRCDPISEHNRLYWYRQTLGQGPEFLTYFQNEAQLEKSRLLSDRFSAERPKGSFSTLEIQRTEQGDSAMYLCASSLAQAKSEQYFGPGTRLTVT.